These T cell receptor beta chains were read from a single sample in a study of early T cells in non-severe SARS-CoV-2 infection. Each CDR3 protein gets one entry after TCRdb re-called the 5' RACE reads with MiXCR. The sample holds 85,000 to 100,000 distinct CDR3 sequences; approximately 17% are singletons and the top ten take roughly 1.3%. The sample comprised whole blood. Receptor source: an adult who was a healthcare worker with PCR-confirmed SARS-CoV-2 infection or an uninfected control (not recorded which). Both conserved end residues are part of each CDR3. Fields, in order: clone size, V gene, CDR3 length, CDR3 protein. Rows give clone size only sometimes, using once, few, many, or a class for an expanded clone.

clone size: many
V gene: TRBV6-2/TRBV6-3
CDR3 length: 11
CDR3 protein: CASSYGDTQYF

clone size: -
V gene: TRBV10-3
CDR3 length: 13
CDR3 protein: CAISRSEQVPLHF

clone size: -
V gene: TRBV21-1
CDR3 length: 14
CDR3 protein: CASSTELKPYEQYF

clone size: few
V gene: TRBV2
CDR3 length: 17
CDR3 protein: CASSDGTGIRSNQPQHF

clone size: -
V gene: TRBV11-2
CDR3 length: 15
CDR3 protein: CASSPVQGDNSPLHF

clone size: -
V gene: TRBV12-3/TRBV12-4
CDR3 length: 14
CDR3 protein: CASSFPSEGTEAFF

clone size: few
V gene: TRBV12-3/TRBV12-4
CDR3 length: 15
CDR3 protein: CASSLVVGRLNGYTF

clone size: few
V gene: TRBV6-2/TRBV6-3
CDR3 length: 17
CDR3 protein: CASSYATSVRLDNEQFF

clone size: -
V gene: TRBV11-2
CDR3 length: 15
CDR3 protein: CASSLQADSQNEQFF

clone size: few
V gene: TRBV7-9
CDR3 length: 15
CDR3 protein: CASSFSREGDYGYTF

clone size: -
V gene: TRBV12-3/TRBV12-4
CDR3 length: 14
CDR3 protein: CASSSSQGFYGYTF

clone size: few
V gene: TRBV2
CDR3 length: 15
CDR3 protein: CASRNRDSVSYEQYF

clone size: -
V gene: TRBV7-2
CDR3 length: 12
CDR3 protein: CASSSPGSTQYF

clone size: -
V gene: TRBV27
CDR3 length: 14
CDR3 protein: CASSPIQEPYEQYF

clone size: -
V gene: TRBV29-1
CDR3 length: 13
CDR3 protein: CSVVLGQGHGYTF

clone size: -
V gene: TRBV4-3
CDR3 length: 14
CDR3 protein: CASRNRGFDTEAFF

clone size: few
V gene: TRBV20-1
CDR3 length: 12
CDR3 protein: CSARPTGGEQYF

clone size: -
V gene: TRBV12-5
CDR3 length: 14
CDR3 protein: CASGLVGFYNEQFF

clone size: few
V gene: TRBV20-1
CDR3 length: 15
CDR3 protein: CSATWDRRPNTEAFF

clone size: -
V gene: TRBV19
CDR3 length: 17
CDR3 protein: CASSQGLAGGYQETQYF

clone size: few
V gene: TRBV7-9
CDR3 length: 14
CDR3 protein: CASSLASGQPGYTF

clone size: few
V gene: TRBV9
CDR3 length: 13
CDR3 protein: CASSRFGNTEAFF

clone size: few
V gene: TRBV6-2/TRBV6-3
CDR3 length: 15
CDR3 protein: CASSYFTPGYQPQHF

clone size: -
V gene: TRBV6-5
CDR3 length: 13
CDR3 protein: CASSYDPYNEQFF

clone size: few
V gene: TRBV7-9
CDR3 length: 11
CDR3 protein: CASTREDEQYF

clone size: -
V gene: TRBV15
CDR3 length: 16
CDR3 protein: CATSRTVGSGANVLTF

clone size: -
V gene: TRBV20-1
CDR3 length: 14
CDR3 protein: CSARVGGEYNEQFF

clone size: -
V gene: TRBV10-2
CDR3 length: 13
CDR3 protein: CASRISGKETQYF

clone size: few
V gene: TRBV30
CDR3 length: 15
CDR3 protein: CAWSGAGGFSYEQYF

clone size: few
V gene: TRBV2
CDR3 length: 14
CDR3 protein: CASSGRLAGVEQYF

clone size: -
V gene: TRBV18
CDR3 length: 14
CDR3 protein: CASSPDLMNTEAFF